Below, 32 T cell receptor beta chains from the same sample are listed, as sequenced in a study of PD-1 blockade in classical Hodgkin lymphoma. Regarding time point: cycle 4 day 1 (C4D1), after more than five weeks of nivolumab. Relapse was seen in all patients after autologous stem cell transplantation, and brentuximab vedotin exposure was variable. Assay used: immunoSEQ multiplex PCR; TCRdb lists only in-frame clones, some missing. The table lists 5,500 to 8,000 clones, 82% of them singletons, with 25% to 35% in the top ten. The specimen was peripheral blood mononuclear cells (PBMCs), collected before the fourth cycle of nivolumab. Source of these receptors: a human donor with classical Hodgkin lymphoma.

V is TRBV6-1 and J is TRBJ1-6; tentative D call: TRBD1 (5 bases). Germline V lookup: CDR1 MNHNS, CDR2 SASEGT. Trimming shortened V by 5 bases and J by 6 bases, and 14 bases separated the two germline ends. There are 15 residues in the CDR3. CDR3 loop: CASSQFRVGNSPLHF. In nucleotides, the CDR3 is TGTGCCAGCAGTCAATTCAGGGTTGGTAATTCACCCCTCCACTTT.

The rearrangement links TRBV30 to TRBJ1-5; D remains ambiguous. The CDR3 runs 13 residues. Looked up from germline, CDR1 is GTSNPN and CDR2 is SVGIG (reference sequence). Trimming took off 2 bases at V and 6 bases at J, with 11 bases between the two ends. DNA for the CDR3: TGTGCCTGGAGTCTCGGACCCGCTCAGCCCCAGCATTTT. Protein product: CAWSLGPAQPQHF.

This clone was observed a single time. The CDR3 region has the DNA TGCGCCAGCAGCCCCCTAAAGGACGGAGCGGGTGAAAAACTGTTTTTT. Protein product: CASSPLKDGAGEKLFF. The V gene is TRBV4-3, the J gene TRBJ1-4; no definite D call. Germline CDR1 reads LGHNA; CDR2 reads YSLEER. This CDR3 contains 16 residues. With 4 bases removed from V and 7 bases from J, the gap between germline ends came to 19 bases.

The genes are TRBV9 and TRBJ2-5; 8 nucleotides align to TRBD2. Trimming removed 3 bases from V and 4 bases from J; junction bases left unmatched: 2. Germline loops: CDR1 SGDLS, CDR2 YYNGEE. The CDR3 sequence is 13 residues long. CDR3 sequence (DNA): TGTGCCAGCAGCGCGGGACTAGTAGAGACCCAGTACTTC. Protein: CASSAGLVETQYF.

The gene calls are TRBV6-1 and TRBJ2-5; 9 bases fit TRBD2. CDR3 length: 16 residues. CDR1 MNHNS and CDR2 SASEGT come from the germline V gene. The junction had 6 bases not matched to a gene; V was cut back by 0 bases and J by 4 bases. CDR3 protein: CASSEAGGGVGETQYF. CDR3 in DNA: TGTGCCAGCAGTGAAGCTGGCGGGGGGGTAGGAGAGACCCAGTACTTC.

This clone came up once. The chain carries TRBV5-1 and TRBJ2-3; D ambiguous. CDR3 length: 12 residues. Germline values: CDR1 SGHRS, CDR2 YFSETQ. V was shortened by 5 bases and J by 3 bases, with 7 bases between the two germline ends. CDR3 sequence: CASRLTTDTQYF. CDR3 coding DNA: TGCGCCAGCAGACTAACGACAGATACGCAGTATTTT.

J is TRBJ1-5 and V is TRBV15; 7 bases agree with TRBD1. Germline lookup yields CDR1 LNHNV and CDR2 YYDKDF (reference sequence). V lost 4 bases, J lost 1 base, and 4 bases stayed unmatched. The CDR3 contains 15 residues. The CDR3 nucleotides read TGTGCCACCAGCATTACCAGGGGGAGCAATCAGCCCCAGCATTTT. Encoded protein: CATSITRGSNQPQHF. Drawing the rest from reference TRBV15 and TRBJ1-5, the complete variable domain is DAMVIQNPRYQVTQFGKPVTLSCSQTLNHNVMYWYQQKSSQAPKLLFHYYDKDFNNEADTPDNFQSRRPNTSFCFLDIRSPGLGDTAMYLCATSITRGSNQPQHFGDGTRLSIL.

This clone appeared a few times. The chain is built from TRBV7-2 and TRBJ1-6, with 10 nucleotides matching TRBD1. The CDR3 length is 16 residues. The J segment lost 5 bases and the V segment lost 4 bases, leaving 5 bases of the junction unmatched. The germline V gene has CDR1 SGHTA and CDR2 FQGNSA. In nucleotides, the CDR3 is TGTGCCAGCAGCTACGCCGGGACAGGGGATAATTCACCCCTCCACTTT. This gives the protein CASSYAGTGDNSPLHF.

The chain carries TRBV10-3 and TRBJ2-7; D is tentatively TRBD1 or TRBD2 (5 bases each). Germline CDR1 ENHRY, CDR2 SYGVKD. V lost 5 bases to trimming and J lost 4 bases, with 15 bases between them. The CDR3 is 14 residues long. CDR3 protein: CAISPGRAFYEQYF. The CDR3 DNA reads as TGTGCCATCAGTCCGGGACGGGCGTTTTACGAGCAGTACTTC.

In its sample, this clone was seen once. The CDR3 DNA follows: TGTGCCAGCAGCCGGACAGGGGGCGAAGAGACCCAGTACTTC. The encoded protein is CASSRTGGEETQYF. The rearrangement links TRBV5-6 to TRBJ2-5; 11 bases align to TRBD1. The trim removed 4 bases at V and 3 bases at J, leaving 2 bases unmatched. This CDR3 region has 14 residues. CDR1 is SGHDT and CDR2 is YYEEEE in the germline V gene.

This chain links TRBV6-6 with TRBJ1-2, with D maybe TRBD1 (5 bases). CDR1 and CDR2 from the germline V gene are MNHNY and SVGAGI (reference sequence). V gave up 2 bases and J gave up 3 bases, with 7 bases separating them. This CDR3 has 13 residues. DNA for the CDR3: TGTGCCAGCAGTTACGGGGCAGACTATGGCTACACCTTC. Translation gives CASSYGADYGYTF.

This clone was seen a few times. The chain is built from TRBV11-2 and TRBJ2-5; D gene uncertain. The germline CDR1 and CDR2 sequences are SGHAT and FQNNGV. CDR3 length: 14 amino acids. Trimming left V 0 bases short and J 1 base short, with 6 bases between. The DNA of the CDR3 is TGTGCCAGCAGCTTAGACGTGGCCCAAGAGACCCAGTACTTC. Its protein product is CASSLDVAQETQYF.

The CDR3, as DNA: TGTGCCAGCAGGACTGGGACAGGCCTCTATGGCTACACCTTC. It encodes CASRTGTGLYGYTF. V usage is TRBV6-5 and J usage is TRBJ1-2, with 8 nucleotides matching TRBD1. V shed 6 bases, J shed 4 bases, and the junction held 7 bases outside the gene matches. CDR1 and CDR2 from the germline V gene are MNHEY and SVGAGI. This CDR3 spans 14 amino acids.

The chain employs TRBV7-8 and TRBJ2-2; 7 bases map to TRBD1. The CDR3 sequence is 14 residues long. Trimming removed 9 bases from V and 6 bases from J; junction bases left unmatched: 10. Germline V gene lookup returns CDR1 SGHVS and CDR2 FQNEAQ. CDR3 coding DNA: TGTGCCAGTTGGGGACAGAGGCTTCCCGGGGAGCTGTTTTTT. Amino acids: CASWGQRLPGELFF.

This clone was detected only a few times. This chain uses TRBV10-2 with TRBJ1-5; the D is unclear. Germline CDR1 and CDR2: WSHSY and SAAADI. V lost 5 bases and J lost 3, with 5 bases in between. This CDR3 region has 12 residues. The CDR3 DNA follows: TGCGCCAGCAGTCGACTCAATCAGCCCCAGCATTTT. Amino acids: CASSRLNQPQHF.

The chain links TRBV2 to TRBJ2-7, with 7 bases aligning to TRBD1. V gave up 6 bases and J gave up 4 bases; unmatched junction bases: 12. Germline V lookup: CDR1 SNHLY, CDR2 FYNNEI. CDR3 size: 15 residues. The CDR3 reads CASSVGQRKTYEQYF. The CDR3 region has the DNA TGTGCCAGCAGCGTGGGACAGAGGAAAACGTACGAGCAGTACTTC.

V is TRBV9 and J is TRBJ1-2; D is unresolved. V was shortened by 3 bases and J by 5 bases, with 11 bases between the two germline ends. Germline CDR1 reads SGDLS; CDR2 reads YYNGEE. The CDR3 has 13 residues. CDR3 protein: CASSEAFEYGYTF. CDR3 DNA: TGTGCCAGCAGCGAAGCCTTTGAGTATGGCTACACCTTC.

V gene TRBV15 combines with J gene TRBJ1-3; no clear D. The ends were cut back, 6 bases at V and 4 bases at J, with 13 bases in the middle. From germline, CDR1 is LNHNV and CDR2 YYDKDF (reference sequence). This CDR3 is 14 amino acids long. CDR3 region: CATSRGGYGNTIYF. The CDR3 DNA reads as TGTGCCACCAGTCGTGGAGGGTACGGAAACACCATATATTTT.

The chain joins TRBV6-1 to TRBJ1-1; D ambiguous. Germline V gene lookup returns CDR1 MNHNS and CDR2 SASEGT. This CDR3 is 13 amino acids long. The V end lost 4 bases, the J end lost 1 base, and 7 bases lay between the germline ends. CDR3 region: CASSAGRNTEAFF. DNA of the CDR3: TGTGCCAGCAGTGCGGGGAGGAACACTGAAGCTTTCTTT.

The chain employs TRBV6-5 and TRBJ1-1, with D hard to call. This CDR3 spans 14 amino acids. The germline CDR1 and CDR2 sequences are MNHEY and SVGAGI. Trimming stripped 2 bases from V and 0 bases from J, with 7 bases between. CDR3 region: CASSYGFLNTEAFF. CDR3 sequence (DNA): TGTGCCAGCAGTTACGGCTTCTTGAACACTGAAGCTTTCTTT.

The chain employs TRBV7-4 and TRBJ1-1; D is perhaps TRBD1 (6 bases). V dropped 5 bases and J dropped 1 base, with 11 bases sitting between them. The CDR3 is made up of 14 amino acids. CDR1 and CDR2 (germline): SGHVT, SQSDAQ. This CDR3 reads CASSPGTPNTEAFF. The CDR3, as DNA: TGTGCCAGCAGCCCCGGGACACCGAACACTGAAGCTTTCTTT.

This clone was recorded only once. This chain connects TRBV28 to TRBJ1-2; no firm D call. Per the germline V gene, CDR1 is MDHEN and CDR2 is SYDVKM. The V end was cut by 7 bases, the J end by 3 bases, with 15 bases between. The CDR3 sequence is 14 residues long. CDR3 in DNA: TGTGCCAGCACCCTTAGCCCTACAGACTATGGCTACACCTTC. Translation: CASTLSPTDYGYTF.

The gene calls are TRBV7-2 and TRBJ1-2; 8 bases fit TRBD1. CDR1 is SGHTA, CDR2 FQGNSA, per germline. Trimming at V came to 2 bases and at J to 6 bases, leaving 5 bases not matched to a gene. The CDR3 is made up of 14 amino acids. The DNA for the CDR3 is TGTGCCAGCAGCTTATTTCAGGGGGCGGATGGCTACACCTTC. It yields the protein CASSLFQGADGYTF.

This clone has a single count. The CDR3 region is CSVEVWSSYEQYF. The CDR3 DNA follows: TGCAGCGTTGAAGTTTGGTCCAGCTACGAGCAGTACTTC. The chain has TRBV29-1 and TRBJ2-7; D is ambiguous. The V end was cut by 1 base, the J end by 3 bases, with 10 bases between. The CDR3 has 13 residues. Germline V gene lookup returns CDR1 SQVTM and CDR2 ANQGSEA.

The chain couples TRBV9 to TRBJ2-3, with 9 bases lining up with TRBD1. Per the germline V gene, CDR1 is SGDLS and CDR2 is YYNGEE. The V segment lost 0 bases and the J segment 1 base; nucleotides outside the gene matches: 6. CDR3 length: 17 residues. The CDR3 here is CASSVAGQGLGTDTQYF. The CDR3 DNA follows: TGTGCCAGCAGCGTAGCGGGACAGGGTTTGGGCACAGATACGCAGTATTTT.

The chain has TRBV27 and TRBJ2-7; D not resolved. The CDR3 is made up of 14 amino acids. Trimming pared 6 bases from V and 2 bases from J, leaving 14 bases between. Germline values: CDR1 MNHEY, CDR2 SMNVEV (reference sequence). The CDR3 loop is CASRWTPSAYEQYF. The CDR3 DNA reads as TGTGCCAGCAGATGGACCCCCAGCGCCTACGAGCAGTACTTC.

The rearrangement uses TRBV12-5 and TRBJ1-5; D unclear. CDR1 and CDR2 from the germline V gene are LGHNT and FRNRAP. With 4 bases removed from V and 5 bases from J, the gap between germline ends came to 12 bases. This CDR3 contains 14 residues. The CDR3 nucleotides are TGTGCTAGTGGTTATTACGGGGTCGATCAGCCCCAGCATTTT. This translates into CASGYYGVDQPQHF.

The chain recombines TRBV19 with TRBJ1-1; D is uncertain. Germline values: CDR1 LNHDA, CDR2 SQIVND (reference sequence). V was trimmed by 0 bases and J by 0 bases, leaving 2 bases between them. The CDR3 loop spans 13 amino acids. The chain's CDR3 is CASSIDMNTEAFF. The CDR3 DNA reads TGTGCCAGTAGTATAGATATGAACACTGAAGCTTTCTTT.

CDR3 coding DNA: TGTGCCTGGAGTGTCGGATCGTCCTACGAGCAGTACTTC. Translating gives CAWSVGSSYEQYF. The chain joins TRBV30 to TRBJ2-7; D is unresolved. The V gene's germline CDR1 is GTSNPN and CDR2 SVGIG (reference sequence). V lost 0 bases, J lost 1 base, and 7 bases lay in between. This CDR3 contains 13 residues.

This CDR3 is CASSPGNYGYTF. In DNA, the CDR3 is TGTGCCAGCAGTCCCGGGAACTATGGCTACACCTTC. This chain uses TRBV11-2 with TRBJ1-2; D uncertain. The CDR3 has 12 amino acids. Germline V gives CDR1 SGHAT, CDR2 FQNNGV. The V end was cut by 6 bases, the J end by 2 bases, with 7 bases between.

V usage is TRBV18 and J usage is TRBJ1-5; D remains ambiguous. Trimming pared 3 bases from V and 1 base from J, leaving 7 bases between. Germline V gene data show CDR1 as KGHSH and CDR2 as LQKENI. The CDR3 runs 14 residues. The CDR3 region has the DNA TGTGCCAGCTCACCGACGGAAAGCAATCAGCCCCAGCATTTT. Its protein product is CASSPTESNQPQHF. Using reference TRBV18 and TRBJ1-5 for the parts outside the CDR3, the full variable domain is NAGVMQNPRHLVRRRGQEARLRCSPMKGHSHVYWYRQLPEEGLKFMVYLQKENIIDESGMPKERFSAEFPKEGPSILRIQQVVRGDSAAYFCASSPTESNQPQHFGDGTRLSIL.

The V call is TRBV28, the J call TRBJ2-7; TRBD1 matches at 7 bases. Germline CDR1 MDHEN, CDR2 SYDVKM. The CDR3 covers 20 residues. Trimming cost V 4 bases and J 4 bases; bases outside gene matches: 25. CDR3: CASSSVLLPGPDRESYEQYF. CDR3 nucleotides: TGTGCCAGCAGTTCGGTATTACTACCGGGACCAGACAGGGAGAGTTACGAGCAGTACTTC.